The T cell receptor beta chain described here comes from a study of shared clonotypes between healthy human individuals (dated by TCRdb to about 2020). With respect to the entire study: The cohort included three men and two women between 18 and 49 years of age. To increase sequencing depth and limit assay-specific biases, TCR repertoire library preparation and sequencing were carried out by different laboratories using diverse techniques. For each donor, CD4 naive and CD4 memory were each given three plates, CD8 naive was given two plates, and CD8 memory was given one plate. Between about 0.8 and 9 billion PBMCs per donor were obtained by leukapheresis. To estimate repertoire size and how much clonotype sharing occurs between individuals, the study deeply sequenced the blood TCR repertoires of about five healthy adults.

Using the deep immunoSEQ assay, TCR CDR3 regions were amplified from genomic DNA by multiplex PCR. Genomic DNA extracted from each cell subset was distributed evenly over all wells of several immunoSEQ 96-well plates, and each plate served as one replicate. Each replicate PCR for sorted subsets received around 200 ng genomic DNA, equal to 30,000 or so T cell genomes. Purified libraries were quantified with a Qubit 3.0 fluorometer, sized on a Bioanalyzer 2100, and re-quantified with the KAPA Library Quantification kit. Each immunoSEQ 96-well plate was sequenced on its own single-read 150-cycle Illumina NextSeq 550 flow cell. Regarding the original processing steps: Because the immunoSEQ output included only junctional sequences and no quality scores, the filtering could not be the same as the filtering used for full-length reads. To assign V/J genes and CDR3, sequences were annotated using PyIR, a Python wrapper for IgBLAST v1.9, with IMGT germline references. Reads were filtered out if the reads had weak V/J assignments (E-value above 1e-6), no CDR3, stop codons, out-of-frame junctions, or ambiguous translated residues. V3J clonotypes were defined as sequences sharing an identical inferred V gene, J gene, and CDR3 amino acid sequence. Percentage overlap between repertoires was calculated by dividing the number of shared unique clonotypes by the size of the smaller repertoire. Three approaches were used to assess repertoire richness: RTK rarefaction, the Chao1 estimator, and Recon v2.1 estimates of unobserved clonotypes. OLGA was used to compute generation probabilities for all TCRbeta clonotypes that the gDNA method yielded from a handful of donors. This immuneACCESS table, as held by TCRdb, lists in-frame sequences with V and J called but not all clones. Of the missing ones, under half trace to an unresolved V gene in checked studies; the others have no known cause. The V and J calls and clone size were taken over from that table, and D and trimming were inferred from the DNA. For this sample the table gives around 720,000 clones, of which around 73% were detected only once. Roughly 1.9% of the sample is taken by the ten largest.

The donors were healthy, HIV-negative adults who had no recently reported acute infections or vaccinations. Only Caucasian adults living in Nashville, Tennessee, USA were represented among the donors. Magnetic negative selection was used to enrich CD4+ T cells, after which naive cells were positively selected on CD45RA and the negative fraction became the memory subset. Blood was collected by leukapheresis, and PBMCs were isolated by Ficoll-Histopaque density gradient centrifugation and then cryopreserved in liquid nitrogen vapor phase. Analytical flow cytometry was used to check the purity and quantity of every magnetically sorted T cell population. Each sorted fraction had its genomic DNA isolated and then quantified by UV absorbance on a Nanodrop 2000c. A note on this clone: Its target antigen remains unknown. No much larger clone is present one base from it, and per-base qualities are unavailable.

Here is what the overall study found, with its caveats: Naive subsets generally had larger estimated clonotype richness than memory subsets did. Higher generation probabilities were observed for clonotypes shared by all four sorted-subset donors than for non-shared clonotypes. Pairwise subsampling indicated that sequencing depth was expected to affect the degree of clonotype sharing among donors. Because the study included only a small number of donors, the genetic and exposure-history diversity represented was limited. Only blood was sampled, and tissue TCR repertoires likely differ from those in blood. When a handful of donors were compared, the shared fraction of clonotypes was around 5% for naive CD4, roughly 3.3% for naive CD8, roughly 2.5% for memory CD4, and 0.4% for memory CD8. Rarefaction of sorted-subset datasets indicated incomplete sequencing despite the large sequencing depth.

This TCR was sampled from a woman aged 25 to 39 in good health. The specimen sequenced was memory CD4+ T cells sorted from blood. According to the study, the label for this sample's cell subset or site signals: CD45RA-negative fraction.

The CDR3 here reads CATSLPGPLGEKLFF. The nucleotide sequence is TGTGCCACCAGCTTACCAGGTCCCCTGGGTGAAAAACTGTTTTTT. Rearrangement joined TRBV15 to TRBJ1-4, with the D gene uncertain. V is reduced by 5 bases and J by 7 bases, leaving a spacing of 17 bases between them. The CDR3 measures 15 amino acids from cysteine to phenylalanine. Only CDR3 DNA is held: 45 bases, read in frame from base 1. For CDR1 and CDR2, the germline V gene (reference sequence) lists LNHNV and YYDKDF.